The clone carrying this T cell receptor (beta chain) was observed a single time. Its specificity is unknown. The source of the sample is a study of CD4 T cells in relation to SARS-CoV-2 and coronaviruses. At the level of the study: ViraFEST: roughly 9-day antigen culture of PBMCs, then TCR beta CDR3 sequencing. The HLA restriction of the shared crossreactive spike epitopes was mapped. Whole-study findings and limits: This crossreactivity analysis covered spike protein alone, no other viral proteins. Samples before the pandemic and after infection were not matched within any donor.

Some clones are missing from TCRdb's copy, which holds only in-frame ones; the method was immunoSEQ multiplex PCR. The sample consists of 15,000 to 20,000 clones, around four fifths of them appearing once. Before the COVID-19 pandemic, during about 2011-2019, CD4+ T cells were taken from unexposed donors. CD4+ T cells were isolated from the cells after about ten days of culture. V lost 6 bases and J 4 bases, leaving 15 bases between the germline ends. Germline V gene data show CDR1 as SGHDN and CDR2 as FVKESK. This CDR3 has 15 residues. Sequencing input: CD4+ T cells from PBMCs, cultured in vitro. The source of this sequence is a human donor in good health. The chain uses TRBV14 and TRBJ2-2; either TRBD1 or TRBD2 may fit D (5 bases each). The DNA for the CDR3 is TGTGCCAGCAGTTCCATCGGGGCGGGCACCGGGGAGCTGTTTTTT. Translating gives CASSSIGAGTGELFF.